The clone carrying this T cell receptor (beta chain) showed up just a few times. What it binds is not known. Patients aged 18 to 65 had newly diagnosed hyperthyroidism of under 2 months' duration. PBMCs stemmed from about 9.7 ml fresh peripheral blood. The V gene lost 0 bases and the J gene lost 7 bases, with 16 bases spanning the gap. The CDR3 is 15 amino acids. CDR1 DFQATT and CDR2 SNEGSKA come from the germline V gene (reference sequence). Amplification yielded TCR beta CDR3 regions, with RNA transcripts as the source. When the TCR CDR3 underwent first-round RT-PCR, the HTBI primer set was used. TCRdb re-analysed the multiplex PCR reads in MiXCR, keeping a single row per CDR3 protein. Among about 420,000 distinct CDR3 sequences, 15% to 17% were seen once, and the ten largest hold 14%. The data are from a study of T cells in Graves' hyperthyroidism and ophthalmopathy. Study-wide context: Peripheral blood was acquired at first diagnosis, ahead of any therapy whatsoever.

Study-level points and caveats: Among clonotypes expanded in thyroid above 0.001, most were also found in blood.

Sequencing was carried out using blood. This chain uses TRBV20-1 with TRBJ2-1, with D unclear. The TCR comes from a woman aged 18 to 35 with Graves' hyperthyroidism. CDR3: CSARDTRQPGNEQFF. CDR3 DNA sequence: TGCAGTGCTAGAGATACGCGGCAGCCCGGGAATGAGCAGTTCTTC.